These T cell receptor beta chains were read from a single sample in a study of vaccination and CD4 T cells after COVID-19. These receptors' targets are unknown. TCRdb used MiXCR to reprocess the PCR reads, holding one entry per CDR3 protein. The sample has about 6,800 distinct CDR3 sequences, approximately 69% seen once. Sequenced: CD4+ T cells from blood, cultured in vitro. The receptor set was obtained from a human donor who had recovered from COVID-19. Both conserved end residues are part of each CDR3. A D gene is named only where the DNA matches it firmly. For some rows the clone size is stated as once, few or many, or as a class when expanded; others skip it.

>NA|TRBV2|TRBJ1-5|NA
CASSEVGFYISQPTLYQPQHF
TGTGCCAGCAGTGAGGTTGGGTTCTACATCTCACAACCTACCTTATATCAGCCCCAGCATTTT
>NA|TRBV2|TRBJ1-3|NA
CASSLEGTGNTIYF
TGTGCCAGCAGCCTGGAGGGTACTGGAAACACCATATATTTT
>NA|TRBV20-1|TRBJ1-1|NA
CSAIRRDTEAFF
TGCAGTGCTATCCGGAGGGACACTGAAGCTTTCTTT
>TRBD1|TRBV10-1|TRBJ2-5|NA
CASDGEDRGYLQETQYF
TGCGCCAGCGATGGAGAGGACAGGGGATACCTCCAAGAGACCCAGTACTTC
>NA|TRBV7-2|TRBJ2-7|NA
CASGNYEQYF
TGTGCCAGCGGTAACTACGAGCAGTACTTC
>NA|TRBV2|TRBJ2-7|NA
CASSEEGLGSYEQYF
TGTGCCAGCAGTGAAGAGGGTTTAGGGTCCTACGAGCAGTACTTC
>NA|TRBV28|TRBJ1-6|NA
CASLKQVQGPLGYSPLHF
TGTGCCAGCCTAAAGCAAGTACAGGGCCCCTTAGGGTATTCACCCCTCCACTTT
>NA|TRBV7-2|TRBJ1-2|NA
CASSKGGGIGPDGYTF
TGTGCCAGCAGCAAGGGGGGGGGAATTGGTCCGGATGGCTACACCTTC
>NA|TRBV6-1|TRBJ1-1|NA
CASTYGVFTEAFF
TGTGCCAGCACCTACGGGGTGTTCACTGAAGCTTTCTTT
>TRBD1|TRBV12-3/TRBV12-4|TRBJ1-2|NA
CASSRTGTVNGYTF
TGTGCCAGCAGTCGTACCGGGACAGTAAATGGCTACACCTTC
>TRBD1|TRBV6-1|TRBJ1-2|NA
CASRLDRANYGYTF
TGTGCCAGCAGATTGGACAGGGCCAACTATGGCTACACCTTC
>TRBD2|TRBV6-1|TRBJ2-5|NA
CASSGGGSRKTQYF
TGTGCCAGCAGTGGGGGGGGGAGTCGGAAGACCCAGTACTTC
>NA|TRBV6-5|TRBJ1-1|NA
CASSYSRQNTEAFF
TGTGCCAGCAGTTACTCAAGGCAGAACACTGAAGCTTTCTTT
>TRBD2|TRBV7-3|TRBJ2-3|NA
CASSPRTSGALTDTQYF
TGTGCCAGCAGCCCCCGGACTAGCGGGGCCCTCACAGATACGCAGTATTTT
>NA|TRBV7-2|TRBJ1-5|NA
CASSLRPGWGNQPQHF
TGTGCCAGCAGCTTAAGGCCCGGGTGGGGCAATCAGCCCCAGCATTTT
>TRBD1|TRBV27|TRBJ2-2|NA
CASVGGPGQTTGELFF
TGTGCCAGCGTAGGGGGACCGGGACAGACCACCGGGGAGCTGTTTTTT
>NA|TRBV20-1|TRBJ2-5|NA
CSGLRRGRETQYF
TGCAGCGGCCTCCGACGGGGGCGGGAGACCCAGTACTTC
>NA|TRBV20-1|TRBJ2-1|NA
CSASPLYNEQFF
TGCAGTGCTAGTCCCCTTTACAATGAGCAGTTCTTC
>NA|TRBV20-1|TRBJ2-7|NA
CSATEGFPLYEQYF
TGCAGTGCTACCGAGGGGTTTCCCCTCTACGAGCAGTACTTC
>TRBD1|TRBV20-1|TRBJ1-2|NA
CSARVRGGQGFNYGYTF
TGCAGTGCTAGAGTTAGAGGGGGACAGGGGTTTAACTATGGCTACACCTTC
>NA|TRBV19|TRBJ1-1|NA
CASSIGGGGNTEAFF
TGTGCCAGTAGTATCGGGGGCGGGGGCAACACTGAAGCTTTCTTT
>TRBD1|TRBV20-1|TRBJ1-2|few
CSARDRSRGRGLVGYTF
TGCAGTGCTAGAGATCGGAGTCGTGGCAGGGGGCTTGTTGGCTACACCTTC
>NA|TRBV7-9|TRBJ1-2|NA
CAPRAPANYGYTF
TGTGCCCCCCGCGCGCCAGCTAACTATGGCTACACCTTC
>NA|TRBV7-9|TRBJ2-1|NA
CASSPGLNEQFF
TGTGCCAGCAGCCCGGGGCTCAATGAGCAGTTCTTC
>NA|TRBV20-1|TRBJ2-3|NA
CSARYGGPTDTQYF
TGCAGTGCTAGGTACGGCGGGCCCACAGATACGCAGTATTTT
>NA|TRBV24-1|TRBJ1-1|large
CATMGRGNTEAFF
TGTGCCACCATGGGCAGAGGGAACACTGAAGCTTTCTTT
>NA|TRBV7-8|TRBJ2-5|NA
CASSLRSETQYF
TGTGCCAGCAGTCTCAGATCAGAGACCCAGTACTTC
>NA|TRBV5-1|TRBJ2-2|NA
CASMGGTANTGELFF
TGCGCCAGCATGGGCGGGACAGCGAACACCGGGGAGCTGTTTTTT
>TRBD1|TRBV14|TRBJ2-7|NA
CASSQGQGVYEQYF
TGTGCCAGCAGCCAAGGACAGGGGGTTTACGAGCAGTACTTC
>TRBD1|TRBV6-5|TRBJ1-5|medium-sized
CASSYSGGGHQPQHF
TGTGCCAGCAGTTACTCAGGAGGGGGCCATCAGCCCCAGCATTTT
>TRBD1|TRBV11-2|TRBJ2-6|NA
CASSLGQGVSGANVLTF
TGTGCCAGCAGCTTGGGACAGGGAGTCTCTGGGGCCAACGTCCTGACTTTC
>NA|TRBV19|TRBJ1-5|once
CASSIGWESTSNQPQHF
TGTGCCAGTAGTATTGGGTGGGAGTCCACCAGCAATCAGCCCCAGCATTTT